This T cell receptor beta chain was captured in a study of CD4 T cells in relation to SARS-CoV-2 and coronaviruses. Assay: immunoSEQ multiplex PCR; the TCRdb copy retains only in-frame clones and omits some. The sample yields about 28,000 clones, 60% to 80% seen once. Worth noting for this clone: Its antigen is currently unknown.

Trimming took 0 bases from V and 3 from J, leaving 10 bases between them. CDR1 SGHRS and CDR2 YFSETQ come from the germline V gene. This CDR3 is 15 amino acids long. Before the COVID-19 pandemic, during about 2010-2018, CD4+ T cells were taken from unexposed donors. After about 10 days of culture, CD4+ T cells were isolated. The chain uses TRBV5-1 and TRBJ2-1; D unresolved. The sequence was collected from a human donor in good health. Sequencing input: CD4+ T cells from PBMCs, cultured in vitro. The CDR3 sequence: CASSLGQGRYNEQFF. The CDR3 DNA sequence: TGCGCCAGCAGCTTGGGACAAGGGCGCTACAATGAGCAGTTCTTC.